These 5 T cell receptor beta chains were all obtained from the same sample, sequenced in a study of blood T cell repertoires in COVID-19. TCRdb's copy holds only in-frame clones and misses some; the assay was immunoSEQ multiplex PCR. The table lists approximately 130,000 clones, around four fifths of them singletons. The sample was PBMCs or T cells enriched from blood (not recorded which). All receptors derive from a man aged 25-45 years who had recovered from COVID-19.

The CDR3 loop reads CASSENPGSYNEQFF. The CDR3 DNA is TGTGCCAGCAGTGAGAACCCCGGCTCCTACAATGAGCAGTTCTTC. The genes are TRBV6-1 and TRBJ2-1; D gene ambiguous. There are 15 residues in the CDR3. The V end lost 3 bases, the J end lost 0 bases, and 9 bases lay between the germline ends. Germline loops: CDR1 MNHNS, CDR2 SASEGT.

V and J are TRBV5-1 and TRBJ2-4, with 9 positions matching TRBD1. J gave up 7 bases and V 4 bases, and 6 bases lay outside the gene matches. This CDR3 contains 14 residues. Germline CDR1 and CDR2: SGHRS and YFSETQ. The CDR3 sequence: CASSPGTGRNIQYF. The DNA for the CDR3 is TGCGCCAGCAGCCCTGGGACAGGGAGGAACATTCAGTACTTC.

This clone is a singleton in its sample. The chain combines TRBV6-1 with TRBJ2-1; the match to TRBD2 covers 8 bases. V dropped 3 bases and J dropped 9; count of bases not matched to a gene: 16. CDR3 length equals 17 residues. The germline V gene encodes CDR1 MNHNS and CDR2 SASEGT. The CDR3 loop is CASSDIRGTGGPGEQFF. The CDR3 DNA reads TGTGCCAGCAGTGATATCCGTGGTACGGGAGGGCCTGGTGAGCAGTTCTTC.

CDR3 sequence reads: CASKPGTGGEEKLFF. CDR3 DNA sequence: TGTGCCAGCAAACCCGGGACAGGGGGCGAAGAAAAACTGTTTTTT. The gene calls are TRBV5-4 and TRBJ1-4; 12 nucleotides agree with TRBD1. This CDR3 spans 15 amino acids. Per the germline V gene, CDR1 is SGHNT and CDR2 is YYREEE (reference sequence). J lost 8 bases, V lost 6 bases, and 8 bases had no gene match.

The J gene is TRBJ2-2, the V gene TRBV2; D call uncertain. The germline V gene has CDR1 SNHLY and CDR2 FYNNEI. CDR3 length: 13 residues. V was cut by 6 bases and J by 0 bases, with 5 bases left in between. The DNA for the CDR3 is TGTGCCAGCAGCACAGCGAACACCGGGGAGCTGTTTTTT. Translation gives CASSTANTGELFF.